One and the same sample provided the 14 T cell receptor beta chains below, sequenced in a study of OX40 agonist ivuxolimab in advanced cancers. The table came from immunoSEQ multiplex PCR; TCRdb's copy has only in-frame clones and leaves some out. Among some 80,000 clones listed, approximately 84% were seen once. The material was CD4+ or CD8+ T cells sorted from blood, obtained in a trial of the OX40 agonist ivuxolimab. These receptors originate from an adult with an advanced solid tumor such as melanoma, head and neck, liver or kidney cancer.

The chain is built from TRBV5-1 and TRBJ2-3; 8 nucleotides agree with TRBD2. V gave up 1 base and J gave up 4 bases; unmatched junction bases: 8. This CDR3 region has 16 residues. CDR1 and CDR2 (germline): SGHRS, YFSETQ. CDR3 sequence reads: CASSLSSGLSPDTQYF. In DNA, the CDR3 is TGCGCCAGCAGCTTGTCTAGCGGGCTCTCCCCAGATACGCAGTATTTT.

This clone was seen just once. This sequence joins TRBV7-8 and TRBJ2-7, with D perhaps matching TRBD2 (5 bases). The ends were cut back, 4 bases at V and 4 bases at J, with 14 bases in the middle. Germline CDR1 and CDR2: SGHVS and FQNEAQ. The CDR3 is 14 residues long. DNA of the CDR3: TGTGCCAGCAGCTCCTCTCGGACTTTTTACGAGCAGTACGTC. Translated: CASSSSRTFYEQYV.

V and J are TRBV11-2 and TRBJ2-3, with TRBD2 identical over 11 bases. This CDR3 spans 15 amino acids. The germline V gene has CDR1 SGHAT and CDR2 FQNNGV. With 7 bases clipped from V and 2 bases from J, the junction kept 5 bases outside the gene matches. CDR3 bases: TGTGCCAGCACCCTTAGCGGGAGGGTCACAGATACGCAGTATTTT. Its translation is CASTLSGRVTDTQYF.

V usage is TRBV6-5 and J usage is TRBJ2-3; 9 bases map to TRBD1. V was clipped by 6 bases and J by 1 base; unmatched bases: 2. This CDR3 is 14 amino acids long. In germline, CDR1 is MNHEY, CDR2 SVGAGI. The CDR3 reads CASRRTGGTDTQYF. As DNA, the CDR3 is TGTGCCAGCAGGAGGACAGGGGGCACAGATACGCAGTATTTT.

With respect to this clone: Mismatch with germline at one junction end may stem from a read error. V usage is TRBV6-6 and J usage is TRBJ2-4; either TRBD1 or TRBD2 may fit D (6 bases each). The CDR3 sequence is 13 residues long. Germline CDR1 is MNHNY and CDR2 is SVGAGI (reference sequence). In DNA form, the CDR3 reads TGTGCCAGCAGTCTACTCTCGGGGGCGCCCCGTTCGTTC. Its protein product is CASSLLSGAPRSF.

The chain joins TRBV19 to TRBJ1-2, with a weak D call TRBD1 (5 bases). V was clipped by 2 bases and J by 7 bases, with 11 bases between them. In germline, CDR1 is LNHDA, CDR2 SQIVND (reference sequence). The CDR3 contains 13 residues. CDR3 nucleotides: TGTGCCAGTAGTATAAGCGGGGACGCTGGCTACACCTTC. This codes for CASSISGDAGYTF.

The V gene is TRBV27, the J gene TRBJ2-3, with 10 bases aligning to TRBD1. The V gene's germline CDR1 is MNHEY and CDR2 SMNVEV (reference sequence). Trimming cost V 6 bases and J 8 bases; bases outside gene matches: 11. This CDR3 is built from 15 residues. The CDR3 nucleotides read TGTGCCAGCAGATGGGACAGGGGAGGGCTTGGTACGCAGTATTTT. Translated: CASRWDRGGLGTQYF.

The J gene is TRBJ2-3, the V gene TRBV15, with 10 bases fitting TRBD2. This CDR3 comprises 17 residues. V was pared by 2 bases and J by 6 bases, with 11 bases of the junction left unmatched. In germline, CDR1 is LNHNV, CDR2 YYDKDF (reference sequence). CDR3 sequence: CATSRPVTAGLADTQYF. CDR3 bases: TGTGCCACCAGCAGACCCGTTACCGCGGGACTAGCGGATACGCAGTATTTT.

This rearrangement joins TRBV10-1 to TRBJ1-5, with a possible D match to TRBD1 (6 bases). CDR1 is WNHNN and CDR2 is SYGVQD in the germline V gene (reference sequence). V gave up 5 bases and J gave up 5 bases, with 10 bases separating them. The CDR3 totals 13 residues. The CDR3: CASSRDIDQPQHF. In DNA form, the CDR3 reads TGCGCCAGCAGTCGGGACATTGATCAGCCCCAGCATTTT.

This sequence joins TRBV18 and TRBJ1-5; D may be TRBD1 (5 bases). Trimming stripped 3 bases from V and 0 bases from J, with 12 bases between. CDR1 KGHSH and CDR2 LQKENI come from the germline V gene. The CDR3 extends over 16 amino acids. The CDR3, as DNA: TGTGCCAGCTCACCTGAGGGCAGGGCTAGCAATCAGCCCCAGCATTTT. Translating it yields CASSPEGRASNQPQHF.

CDR3 coding DNA: TGTGCCAGCAGTTATGGGAATCAGCCCCAGCATTTT. It translates to CASSYGNQPQHF. V and J are TRBV25-1 and TRBJ1-5; the D is unclear. This CDR3 spans 12 amino acids. Germline V CDR1 and CDR2: MGHDK, SYGVNS. V lost 5 bases and J lost 4, with 6 bases in between. The variable domain in full, completed from reference TRBV25-1 and TRBJ1-5, reads EADIYQTPRYLVIGTGKKITLECSQTMGHDKMYWYQQDPGMELHLIHYSYGVNSTEKGDLSSESTVSRIRTEHFPLTLESARPSHTSQYLCASSYGNQPQHFGDGTRLSIL.

The V and J genes are TRBV28 and TRBJ1-2, with 9 bases matching TRBD1. The CDR3 is made up of 15 amino acids. J lost 2 bases, V lost 3 bases, and 4 bases had no gene match. Germline V CDR1 and CDR2: MDHEN, SYDVKM. The CDR3 is CASSFGTGINYGYTF. The CDR3 nucleotides read TGTGCCAGCAGTTTCGGGACAGGGATAAACTATGGCTACACCTTC.

The chain combines TRBV6-1 with TRBJ2-5; possible D gene TRBD2, 5 bases. The V end lost 0 bases, the J end lost 1 base, and 12 bases lay between the germline ends. Germline V gives CDR1 MNHNS, CDR2 SASEGT. This CDR3 contains 16 residues. CDR3 amino acids: CASSEARVRPQETQYF. The CDR3 nucleotides read TGTGCCAGCAGTGAAGCGCGGGTGAGACCCCAAGAGACCCAGTACTTC.

This chain connects TRBV5-1 to TRBJ2-7; 11 bases align to TRBD1. With V trimmed by 6 bases and J by 7 bases, 12 bases remained unmatched. Germline V gene sequence: CDR1 SGHRS, CDR2 YFSETQ. The CDR3 consists of 15 residues. CDR3 residues: CASKKDRGPPGEQYV. The CDR3 DNA sequence: TGCGCCAGCAAGAAGGACAGGGGGCCACCGGGGGAGCAGTACGTC.